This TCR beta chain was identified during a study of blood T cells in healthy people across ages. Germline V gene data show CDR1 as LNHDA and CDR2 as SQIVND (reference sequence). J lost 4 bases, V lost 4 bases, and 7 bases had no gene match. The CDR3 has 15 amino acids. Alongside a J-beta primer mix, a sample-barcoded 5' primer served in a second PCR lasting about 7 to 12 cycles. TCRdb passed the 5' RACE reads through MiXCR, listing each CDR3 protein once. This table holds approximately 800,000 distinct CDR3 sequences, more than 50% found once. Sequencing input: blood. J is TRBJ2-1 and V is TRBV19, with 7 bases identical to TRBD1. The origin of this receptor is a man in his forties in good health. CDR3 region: CASSSGRGKYNEQFF. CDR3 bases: TGTGCCAGTAGTAGTGGCAGGGGGAAGTACAATGAGCAGTTCTTC.